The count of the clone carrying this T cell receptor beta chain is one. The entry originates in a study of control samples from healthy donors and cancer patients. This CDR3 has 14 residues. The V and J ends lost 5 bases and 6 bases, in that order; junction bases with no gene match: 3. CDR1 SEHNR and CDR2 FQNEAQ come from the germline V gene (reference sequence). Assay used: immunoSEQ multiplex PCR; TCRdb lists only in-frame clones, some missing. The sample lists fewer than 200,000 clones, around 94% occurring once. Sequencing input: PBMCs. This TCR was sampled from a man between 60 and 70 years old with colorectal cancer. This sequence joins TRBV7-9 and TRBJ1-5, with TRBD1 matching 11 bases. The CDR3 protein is CASSAGTGGQPQHF. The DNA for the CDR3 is TGTGCCAGCAGCGCCGGGACAGGGGGTCAGCCCCAGCATTTT.